This T cell receptor beta chain was captured by sequencing in a study of cytomegalovirus exposure and HLA in healthy donors. PCR involved 60 Vbeta and 13 Jbeta primers. Some clones are missing from TCRdb's copy, which holds only in-frame ones; the method was immunoSEQ multiplex PCR. Of a few hundred thousand clones listed, about 77% are singletons. V was pared by 5 bases and J by 1 base, with 7 bases of the junction left unmatched. Germline-derived CDR1 and CDR2 are MDHEN and SYDVKM. The CDR3 is 15 residues long. Regarding this clone: Its antigen is unidentified.

The study, taken as a whole, reports: Follow-up analysis seemed to connect common viral pathogens with several of the most significant clusters identified. Immune exposure information comprised only CMV serostatus. A later analysis associated about 18,000 TCR beta sequences with HLA alleles at a 0.05 false discovery rate. Of the V segments, some could not be distinguished, including TRBV6-2 and TRBV6-3, and were excluded.

The sequenced sample consisted of PBMCs. The J gene is TRBJ1-1, the V gene TRBV28, with 7 nucleotides matching TRBD1. The source is a woman in her twenties or thirties in good health and CMV-seronegative. The CDR3 nucleotides read TGTGCCAGCAGTCAAACCGGGACAGAGAACACTGAAGCTTTCTTT. Translated: CASSQTGTENTEAFF.